Presented here are 21 T cell receptor beta chains from one specimen sequenced in a study of cytomegalovirus exposure and HLA in healthy donors (dated 2017 in TCRdb). The library was obtained by the immunoSEQ multiplex PCR assay. A mixture of 60 forward primers for TCR Vbeta segments and 13 reverse primers for TCR Jbeta segments was used in the multiplex PCR. TCRdb's version of the immuneACCESS table is confined to in-frame rearrangements and falls short of the full clone set. An unresolved V gene accounts for under half of the shortfall where checked; the remainder is of unknown origin. Here the sample has about 120,000 clones; about three quarters occur a single time. 12% of the sample is taken by the ten largest. Sequencing was done on a sample of PBMCs. These receptors were collected from a middle-aged woman in good health and CMV-seropositive.

The J gene is TRBJ1-4, the V gene TRBV10-3, with a possible D match to TRBD1 (5 bases). Looked up from germline, CDR1 is ENHRY and CDR2 is SYGVKD. This CDR3 contains 14 residues. V was shortened by 2 bases and J by 5 bases, with 9 bases between the two germline ends. This CDR3 is CAISEQDKNEKLFF. The CDR3 nucleotides read TGTGCCATCAGTGAGCAGGACAAAAATGAAAAACTGTTTTTT.

This clone was seen more than once but under ten times. The CDR3 sequence is CASSAGHTDTQYF. In nucleotides, the CDR3 is TGTGCCAGCAGCGCAGGCCACACAGATACGCAGTATTTT. V usage is TRBV7-3 and J usage is TRBJ2-3; D unresolved. Germline V lookup: CDR1 SGHTA, CDR2 FQGTGA. The CDR3 spans 13 residues. The V and J ends lost 5 bases and 2 bases respectively, with 8 bases between them.

The V and J genes are TRBV30 and TRBJ1-3; 7 bases line up with TRBD1. There are 14 residues in the CDR3. Germline CDR1 is GTSNPN and CDR2 is SVGIG (reference sequence). V shed 2 bases and J 2 bases; nucleotides not matched to a gene: 3. CDR3 residues: CAWSPGTAGNTIYF. Written as DNA, the CDR3 is TGTGCCTGGAGTCCCGGGACAGCTGGAAACACCATATATTTT.

The chain couples TRBV4-1 to TRBJ2-1; 13 bases are a match to TRBD2. Germline lookup yields CDR1 MGHRA and CDR2 YSYEKL. The V gene end was trimmed by 8 bases and the J gene end by 3 bases; junction bases not matched to a gene: 7. CDR3 length: 16 amino acids. CDR3 DNA sequence: TGCGCCAGCGGACAGACTAGCGGGGGGCACTACAATGAGCAGTTCTTC. It translates to CASGQTSGGHYNEQFF.

This clone has just one count. V and J are TRBV6-1 and TRBJ1-3; the match to TRBD1 covers 8 bases. Germline loops: CDR1 MNHNS, CDR2 SASEGT. The CDR3 spans 17 residues. Trimming removed 1 base from V and 1 base from J; junction bases left unmatched: 6. The CDR3 coding sequence is TGTGCCAGCAGTGAAGTGACAGGACAGGGTTCTGGAAACACCATATATTTT. Translated, it gives CASSEVTGQGSGNTIYF.

V and J are TRBV11-2 and TRBJ1-2; 7 nucleotides line up with TRBD1. The J segment lost 0 bases and the V segment lost 4 bases, leaving 5 bases of the junction unmatched. Germline CDR1 reads SGHAT; CDR2 reads FQNNGV. The CDR3 contains 15 residues. For the CDR3, the DNA is TGTGCCAGCAGCTCAAGGACAGGTTCTAACTATGGCTACACCTTC. Its protein product is CASSSRTGSNYGYTF.

A single count supports this clone. CDR3 nucleotides: TGTGCCAGCAGTTTGTCAGGGAATTCACCCCTCCACTTT. Translating it yields CASSLSGNSPLHF. This sequence joins TRBV6-5 and TRBJ1-6; TRBD1 might be the D (5 bases). Germline CDR1 MNHEY, CDR2 SVGAGI. V was cut by 4 bases and J by 7 bases, with 8 bases left in between. The length of the CDR3 is 13 residues.

V and J are TRBV9 and TRBJ1-1; no reliable D call. Germline assignment: CDR1 SGDLS and CDR2 YYNGEE. Trimming took off 0 bases at V and 1 base at J, with 7 bases between the two ends. The CDR3 loop spans 14 amino acids. The CDR3 region is CASSVGPSNTEAFF. The CDR3 nucleotides are TGTGCCAGCAGCGTAGGGCCTTCGAACACTGAAGCTTTCTTT.

CDR3 protein: CASSLGVAGESYEQYF. For the CDR3, the DNA is TGTGCCAGCAGCTTAGGAGTTGCGGGGGAATCCTACGAGCAGTACTTC. The V call is TRBV7-8, the J call TRBJ2-7; 7 nucleotides match TRBD2. J lost 1 base, V lost 1 base, and 7 bases had no gene match. The CDR3 runs to 16 residues. Per germline, CDR1 SGHVS and CDR2 FQNEAQ.

This clone has a handful of counts. The gene calls are TRBV19 and TRBJ1-2; D uncertain. Germline CDR1 LNHDA, CDR2 SQIVND (reference sequence). The CDR3 sequence is 12 residues long. The ends were cut back, 6 bases at V and 2 bases at J, with 7 bases in the middle. The CDR3 bases are TGTGCCAGTAGAGGAGAGAACTATGGCTACACCTTC. This translates into CASRGENYGYTF.

With regard to this clone: This specimen includes other DNA sequences encoding the same CDR3. The chain carries TRBV30 and TRBJ2-7; weak D call: TRBD1 (5 bases). This CDR3 has 12 amino acids. V was cut by 5 bases and J by 3 bases, with 11 bases left in between. Per the germline V gene, CDR1 is GTSNPN and CDR2 is SVGIG (reference sequence). CDR3 nucleotides: TGTGCCTGGGGTGCGCAGGGCTACGAGCAGTACTTC. Amino acid sequence: CAWGAQGYEQYF. Full variable domain (missing parts from reference TRBV30 and TRBJ2-7): SQTIHQWPATLVQPVGSPLSLECTVEGTSNPNLYWYRQAAGRGLQLLFYSVGIGQISSEVPQNLSASRPQDRQFILSSKKLLLSDSGFYLCAWGAQGYEQYFGPGTRLTVT.

The chain uses TRBV5-4 and TRBJ1-1; a weak D match, TRBD1 (6 bases). Trimming pared 4 bases from V and 1 base from J, leaving 11 bases between. CDR1 is SGHNT and CDR2 is YYREEE in the germline V gene (reference sequence). This CDR3 has 14 amino acids. The CDR3 bases are TGTGCCAGCAGCAATGGACAGAGGAACACTGAAGCTTTCTTT. Encoded protein: CASSNGQRNTEAFF.

The J gene is TRBJ1-2, the V gene TRBV5-1, with unresolved D. Germline CDR1 is SGHRS and CDR2 is YFSETQ. The CDR3 totals 14 residues. Trimming cost V 0 bases and J 2 bases, with 8 bases left between them. CDR3 protein: CASSLGSQNYGYTF. The CDR3 coding sequence is TGCGCCAGCAGCTTGGGTAGCCAGAACTATGGCTACACCTTC.

The V gene is TRBV25-1, the J gene TRBJ1-1; tentative D call: TRBD1 (5 bases). V was clipped by 3 bases and J by 1 base, with 6 bases between them. Germline values: CDR1 MGHDK, CDR2 SYGVNS. The CDR3 loop spans 13 amino acids. The CDR3 DNA sequence: TGTGCCAGCAGTGATGGGGCGAACACTGAAGCTTTCTTT. This translates into CASSDGANTEAFF.

The DNA for the CDR3 is TGTGCCAGCAAGCCGGGACAGGGCACCACCATATATTTT. It translates to CASKPGQGTTIYF. The V and J genes are TRBV2 and TRBJ1-3; 9 bases align to TRBD1. This CDR3 comprises 13 residues. From germline, CDR1 is SNHLY and CDR2 FYNNEI. V dropped 7 bases and J dropped 9; count of bases not matched to a gene: 7.

The chain combines TRBV5-1 with TRBJ2-3, with 7 bases aligning to TRBD1. The germline V gene has CDR1 SGHRS and CDR2 YFSETQ. Unmatched junction bases numbered 8, after V lost 4 bases and J lost 6 bases. The CDR3 extends over 14 amino acids. In DNA form, the CDR3 reads TGCGCCAGCAGCGATTGGACAGGCCGCGATACGCAGTATTTT. It is translated as CASSDWTGRDTQYF.

The chain links TRBV6-5 to TRBJ1-2; the match to TRBD1 covers 7 bases. The length of the CDR3 is 15 residues. CDR1 is MNHEY and CDR2 is SVGAGI in the germline V gene. The V segment lost 5 bases and the J segment 8 bases; nucleotides outside the gene matches: 14. In nucleotides, the CDR3 is TGTGCCAGCAGTGCGCCTTTGGGACAGCGAGGAGGCTACACCTTC. This sequence encodes CASSAPLGQRGGYTF.

The chain employs TRBV5-1 and TRBJ1-1; 9 bases agree with TRBD1. The V gene's germline CDR1 is SGHRS and CDR2 YFSETQ. The CDR3 runs 15 residues. V lost 0 bases and J lost 5; bases outside the gene matches: 5. The CDR3 DNA reads TGCGCCAGCAGCTTGGCGGGGACAGGGAGGACTGAAGCTTTCTTT. Its protein product is CASSLAGTGRTEAFF. The complete variable domain, with remaining parts taken from reference TRBV5-1 and TRBJ1-1, reads KAGVTQTPRYLIKTRGQQVTLSCSPISGHRSVSWYQQTPGQGLQFLFEYFSETQRNKGNFPGRFSGRQFSNSRSEMNVSTLELGDSALYLCASSLAGTGRTEAFFGQGTRLTVV.

The chain recombines TRBV18 with TRBJ1-3; 9 positions agree with TRBD1. V lost 5 bases and J lost 3; bases outside the gene matches: 8. Germline CDR1 reads KGHSH; CDR2 reads LQKENI. This CDR3 spans 16 amino acids. CDR3 nucleotide sequence: TGTGCCAGCTCAGCGACCGGGACAGGGATTGGAAACACCATATATTTT. Translated, it gives CASSATGTGIGNTIYF. Full variable domain (remainder filled in from reference TRBV18 and TRBJ1-3): NAGVMQNPRHLVRRRGQEARLRCSPMKGHSHVYWYRQLPEEGLKFMVYLQKENIIDESGMPKERFSAEFPKEGPSILRIQQVVRGDSAAYFCASSATGTGIGNTIYFGEGSWLTVV.

This clone has more than one count but fewer than ten. This chain uses TRBV6-1 with TRBJ2-1; 7 bases line up with TRBD1. Germline CDR1 reads MNHNS; CDR2 reads SASEGT. The CDR3 is 15 residues long. Trimming took 7 bases from V and 6 from J; bases not matched to a gene: 12. The CDR3 loop reads CASKLGQSPINEQFF. Written as DNA, the CDR3 is TGTGCCAGCAAGCTGGGACAGTCTCCGATCAATGAGCAGTTCTTC.

This chain links TRBV2 with TRBJ1-1; D gene unclear. The ends were cut back, 4 bases at V and 10 bases at J, with 10 bases in the middle. Germline V lookup: CDR1 SNHLY, CDR2 FYNNEI. The CDR3 length is 11 residues. This CDR3 is CASSGGIAAFF. In DNA, the CDR3 is TGTGCCAGCAGTGGAGGGATCGCAGCTTTCTTT.